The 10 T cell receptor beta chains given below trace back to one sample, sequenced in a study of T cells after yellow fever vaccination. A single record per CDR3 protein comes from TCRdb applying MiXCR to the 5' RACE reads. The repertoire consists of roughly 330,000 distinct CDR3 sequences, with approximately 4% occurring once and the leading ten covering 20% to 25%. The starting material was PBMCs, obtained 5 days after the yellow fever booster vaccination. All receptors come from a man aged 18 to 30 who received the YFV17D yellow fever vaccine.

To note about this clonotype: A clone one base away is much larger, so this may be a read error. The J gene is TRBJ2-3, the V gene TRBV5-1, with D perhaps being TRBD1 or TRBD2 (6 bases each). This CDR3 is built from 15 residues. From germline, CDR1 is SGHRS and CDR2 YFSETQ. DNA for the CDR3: TGCGCCAGCAGCCCGGGCCCGGGGGCCACAGATACGCAGTGTTTT. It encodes CASSPGPGATDTQCF.

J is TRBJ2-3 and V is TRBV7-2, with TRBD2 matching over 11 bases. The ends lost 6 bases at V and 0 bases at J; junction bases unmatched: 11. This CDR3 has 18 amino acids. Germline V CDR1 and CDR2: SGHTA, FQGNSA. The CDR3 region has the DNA TGTGCCAGCAGACCCCGCACGGGACTAGCGGCTAGCACAGATACGCAGTATTTT. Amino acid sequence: CASRPRTGLAASTDTQYF.

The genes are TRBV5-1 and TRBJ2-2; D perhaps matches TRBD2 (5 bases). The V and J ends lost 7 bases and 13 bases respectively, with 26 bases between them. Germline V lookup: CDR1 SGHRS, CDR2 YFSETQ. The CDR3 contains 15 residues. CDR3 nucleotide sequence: TGCGCCAGCTCCCCCTCCACTACGTACGGGGATGGGCTGTTTTTT. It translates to CASSPSTTYGDGLFF.

CDR3 in DNA: TGTGCCAGCAGCTATAATCCGGGGTATGAGAATTCACCCCTCCACTTT. Protein product: CASSYNPGYENSPLHF. The chain has TRBV5-5 and TRBJ1-6; D uncertain. V was cut by 3 bases and J by 7 bases, with 17 bases left in between. The CDR3 is 16 residues long. Germline assignment: CDR1 SGHKS and CDR2 YYEKEE (reference sequence).

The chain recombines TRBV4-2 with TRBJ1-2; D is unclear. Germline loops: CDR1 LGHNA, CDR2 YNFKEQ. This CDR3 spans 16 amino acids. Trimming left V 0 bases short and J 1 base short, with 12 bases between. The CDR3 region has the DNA TGTGCCAGCAGCCAAGAAGGGCGGATGATTAACTATGGCTACACCTTC. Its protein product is CASSQEGRMINYGYTF.

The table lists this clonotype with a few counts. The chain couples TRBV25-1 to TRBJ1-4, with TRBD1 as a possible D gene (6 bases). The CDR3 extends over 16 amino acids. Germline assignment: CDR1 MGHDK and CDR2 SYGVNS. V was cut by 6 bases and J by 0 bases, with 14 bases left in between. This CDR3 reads CASSQITGSTNEKLFF. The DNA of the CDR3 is TGTGCCAGCAGCCAGATCACAGGGTCAACTAATGAAAAACTGTTTTTT.

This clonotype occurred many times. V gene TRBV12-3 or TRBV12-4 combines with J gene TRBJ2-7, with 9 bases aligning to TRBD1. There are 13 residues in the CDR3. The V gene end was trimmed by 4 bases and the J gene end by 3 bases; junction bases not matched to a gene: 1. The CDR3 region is CASSWGQGYEQYV. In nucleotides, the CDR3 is TGTGCCAGCAGTTGGGGACAGGGCTACGAGCAGTACGTC.

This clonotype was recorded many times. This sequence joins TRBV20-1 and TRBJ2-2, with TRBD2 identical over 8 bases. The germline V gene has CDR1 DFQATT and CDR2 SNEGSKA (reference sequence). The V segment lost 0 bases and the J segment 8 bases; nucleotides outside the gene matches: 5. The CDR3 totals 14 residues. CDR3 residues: CSARDGTSSGELFF. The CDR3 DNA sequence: TGCAGTGCTAGAGATGGGACTAGTTCAGGGGAGCTGTTTTTT.

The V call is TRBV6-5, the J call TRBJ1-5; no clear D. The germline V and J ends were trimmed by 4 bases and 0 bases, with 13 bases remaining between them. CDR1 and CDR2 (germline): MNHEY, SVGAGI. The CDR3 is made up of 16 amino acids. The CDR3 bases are TGTGCCAGCAGTTCCCGATCCCTTTATAGCAATCAGCCCCAGCATTTT. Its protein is CASSSRSLYSNQPQHF.

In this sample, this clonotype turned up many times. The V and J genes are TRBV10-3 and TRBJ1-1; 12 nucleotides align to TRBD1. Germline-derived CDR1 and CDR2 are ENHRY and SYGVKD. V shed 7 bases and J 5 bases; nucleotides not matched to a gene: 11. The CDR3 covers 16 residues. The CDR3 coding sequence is TGTGCCATCAAGAGCCGGGACAGGGGGCGGGGAACTGAAGCTTTCTTT. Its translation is CAIKSRDRGRGTEAFF.